Listed below are T cell receptor beta chains from one sample, sequenced in a study of blood T cell repertoires in COVID-19. The data were produced by immunoSEQ multiplex PCR, yet TCRdb's version contains in-frame clones alone and is incomplete. The sample carries some 220,000 clones, approximately 84% recorded once. The source material was peripheral blood. Receptors originate from a woman aged 25 to 39 who had recovered from COVID-19. The CDR3 runs from the conserved cysteine through the conserved F or W. D genes are given only for firm matches. Clone size is not always given. Where it is, it says once, few, many or a class for expanded clones.

TRBD1,TRBV5-6,TRBJ1-6,NA,TGTGCCAGCAGCTGGACAGGGCTGAGCTCCTATAATTCACCCCTCCACTTT,CASSWTGLSSYNSPLHF
NA,TRBV3-1/TRBV3-2,TRBJ1-5,NA,TGTGCCAGCAGCGGCCGGGACACTTATCAGCCCCAGCATTTT,CASSGRDTYQPQHF
TRBD1,TRBV2,TRBJ2-7,NA,TGTGCCAGCAGGAGGGACAGGGGGGACGACGAGCAGTACTTC,CASRRDRGDDEQYF
TRBD2,TRBV5-6,TRBJ2-1,once,TGTGCCAGCAGCCCCCTCGGGACTAGCGGGAGCTCGGGCAATGAGCAGTTCTTC,CASSPLGTSGSSGNEQFF
NA,TRBV11-2,TRBJ2-1,NA,TGTGCCAGCAGCTTAGTAGCGGTCGCCTACAATGAGCAGTTCTTC,CASSLVAVAYNEQFF
TRBD2,TRBV19,TRBJ2-3,many,TGTGCCAGTAGGGGACTAGCCACAGATACGCAGTATTTT,CASRGLATDTQYF
NA,TRBV6-2/TRBV6-3,TRBJ1-3,NA,TGTGCCAGCAGTCGGGGAGCCGGAAACACCATATATTTT,CASSRGAGNTIYF
NA,TRBV28,TRBJ1-1,once,TGTGCCAGCAGCTTAGGACAGTTGAACACTGAAGCTTTCTTT,CASSLGQLNTEAFF
TRBD1,TRBV27,TRBJ2-7,once,TGTGCCAGCAGTTTCGGGCACGGGACAGGGAACTACGAGCAGTACTTC,CASSFGHGTGNYEQYF
NA,TRBV28,TRBJ1-1,NA,TGTGCCAGCAGCCCCCAGGCAGCGGAGGGGCTTGGTGAAGCTTTCTTT,CASSPQAAEGLGEAFF
TRBD2,TRBV5-1,TRBJ2-2,once,TGCGCCAGCAGCTTGTTGTTAGCGGGAGGAGCGGGGGAGCTGTTTTTT,CASSLLLAGGAGELFF
NA,TRBV9,TRBJ2-1,NA,TGTGCCAGCAGCCTAGGCGTGTTCAATGAGCAGTTCTTC,CASSLGVFNEQFF
NA,TRBV7-2,TRBJ1-5,once,TGTGCCAGCAGCTTAGCCACGGGGAGCAATCAGCCCCAGCATTTT,CASSLATGSNQPQHF
NA,TRBV6-5,TRBJ2-3,NA,TGTGCCAGCAGACCGGGACACGCCACAGATACGCAGTATTTT,CASRPGHATDTQYF
TRBD1,TRBV18,TRBJ1-5,NA,TGTGCCAGCTCACCCGGACAGGGGAGCAATCAGCCCCAGCATTTT,CASSPGQGSNQPQHF
TRBD1,TRBV3-1/TRBV3-2,TRBJ1-1,few,TGTGCCAGCAGCCGTTCCGGGACAGGCAACACTGAAGCTTTCTTT,CASSRSGTGNTEAFF
NA,TRBV25-1,TRBJ1-2,few,TGTGCCAGCAGTGAATGGCAGGGGTCCAACTATGGCTACACCTTC,CASSEWQGSNYGYTF
NA,TRBV6-5,TRBJ2-1,NA,TGTGCCAGCAGTCCCCTGGCGGGCAATGAGCAGTTCTTC,CASSPLAGNEQFF
NA,TRBV11-2,TRBJ2-5,NA,TGTGCCAGCAGCTTAGATAGACTCGGGGAGACCCAGTACTTC,CASSLDRLGETQYF
NA,TRBV14,TRBJ2-7,NA,TGTGCCAGCAGCCAAGCCCTTCACAAGCAGTACTTC,CASSQALHKQYF
TRBD1,TRBV19,TRBJ1-2,NA,TGTGCCAGTAGTCCGGGACAGGCAAGCCATGGCTACACCTTC,CASSPGQASHGYTF
TRBD1,TRBV11-2,TRBJ1-5,few,TGTGCCAGCAGCTTAGATCGACAGGGTAAAGGGTACGGCAATCAGCCCCAGCATTTT,CASSLDRQGKGYGNQPQHF
TRBD1,TRBV10-3,TRBJ2-5,NA,TGTGCCATCAGTGAGCCCCCCGGGGGACAGGTGCAAGAGACCCAGTACTTC,CAISEPPGGQVQETQYF
TRBD1,TRBV12-5,TRBJ2-7,once,TGTGCTAGTGGTGTGACAGGGGGAGGCTACGAGCAGTACTTC,CASGVTGGGYEQYF
NA,TRBV27,TRBJ2-7,NA,TGTGCCAGCTCTTCCCCCAGGGGGGTCCACGAGCAGTACTTC,CASSSPRGVHEQYF
NA,TRBV2,TRBJ2-3,NA,TGTGCCAGCAGCCCACAGGTGTGGACGCAGTATTTT,CASSPQVWTQYF
TRBD1,TRBV28,TRBJ2-7,NA,TGTGCCAGCAGCAGCCGGGACAGGGGCATTTACGAGCAGTACTTC,CASSSRDRGIYEQYF
TRBD1,TRBV5-1,TRBJ2-2,NA,TGCGCCAGCAGCCCGGGAGGGACAGGGGGTACCGGGGAGCTGTTTTTT,CASSPGGTGGTGELFF
NA,TRBV15,TRBJ2-7,NA,TGTGCCACCAGTCAGGGGAACGAGCAGTACTTC,CATSQGNEQYF
TRBD2,TRBV9,TRBJ2-1,NA,TGTGCCAGCAGCGAACTGGGACTAGCGGGAAATGAGCAGTTCTTC,CASSELGLAGNEQFF
NA,TRBV6-5,TRBJ1-4,few,TGTGCCAGCAGTATGGGCCCTGTAACTAATGAAAAACTGTTTTTT,CASSMGPVTNEKLFF